This T cell receptor beta chain was sequenced for a study of blood T cell repertoires in COVID-19. The CDR3 runs to 14 residues. With 9 bases clipped from V and 12 bases from J, the junction kept 15 bases outside the gene matches. The germline V gene encodes CDR1 MDHEN and CDR2 SYDVKM. Source study methods: Estimates of nucleated cell counts were drawn from the amplification of reference gene primers. Sequencing was performed with immunoSEQ multiplex PCR; in TCRdb, only in-frame clones are kept and a portion is missing. D and trimming were read from the DNA, whereas the V and J calls and clone size are those reported in that table. The data contain tens of thousands of clones, around nine tenths of them singletons.

What was sequenced was peripheral blood. The receptor comes from a man older than 75 with acute or convalescent COVID-19. This chain joins TRBV28 and TRBJ2-1, with TRBD1 identical over 9 bases. The CDR3 sequence is CASKPGTGKGGQFF. The CDR3 DNA is TGTGCCAGTAAACCGGGGACAGGGAAAGGAGGGCAGTTCTTC. Based on the CDR3 plus reference TRBV28 and TRBJ2-1, the full variable domain is DVKVTQSSRYLVKRTGEKVFLECVQDMDHENMFWYRQDPGLGLRLIYFSYDVKMKEKGDIPEGYSVSREKKERFSLILESASTNQTSMYLCASKPGTGKGGQFFGPGTRLTVL.